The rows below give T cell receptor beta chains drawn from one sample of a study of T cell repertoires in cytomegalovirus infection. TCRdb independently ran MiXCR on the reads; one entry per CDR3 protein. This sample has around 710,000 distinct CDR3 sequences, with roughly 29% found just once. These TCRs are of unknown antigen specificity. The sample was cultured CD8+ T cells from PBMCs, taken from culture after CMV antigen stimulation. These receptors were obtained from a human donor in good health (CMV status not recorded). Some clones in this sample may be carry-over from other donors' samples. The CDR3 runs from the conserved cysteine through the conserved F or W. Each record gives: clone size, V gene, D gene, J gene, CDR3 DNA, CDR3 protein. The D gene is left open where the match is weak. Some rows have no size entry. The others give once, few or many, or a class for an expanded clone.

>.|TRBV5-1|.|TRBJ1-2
TGCGCCAGCAGCTTGTACATTATAGTGGGGACCGAAGACCGAACCGGCTCTAACTATGGCTACACCTTC
CASSLYIIVGTEDRTGSNYGYTF
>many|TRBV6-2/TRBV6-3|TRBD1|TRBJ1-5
TGTGCCAGCAGGGCCCCCGGGACAGGGCACCAGCCCCAGCATTTT
CASRAPGTGHQPQHF
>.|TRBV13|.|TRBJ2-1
TGTGCCAGCAGCCCGGCGGGGGCCAATGAGCAGTTCTTC
CASSPAGANEQFF
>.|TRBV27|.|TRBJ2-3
TGTGCCAGCAGCACAGGGTGGGGCACAGATACGCAGTATTTT
CASSTGWGTDTQYF
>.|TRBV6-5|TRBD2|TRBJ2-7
TGTGCCAGCAGTTACAAGACTAGCGGGGGAACCTACGAGCAGTACTTC
CASSYKTSGGTYEQYF
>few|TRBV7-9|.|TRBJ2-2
TGTGCCAGCAGCTTAAAGTTTGACAGTCATAACACCGGGGAGCTGTTTTTT
CASSLKFDSHNTGELFF
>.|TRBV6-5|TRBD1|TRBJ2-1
TGTGCCAGCAGTTACGTGGACCGGGACAGGGGGGTTGAGCAGTTCTTC
CASSYVDRDRGVEQFF
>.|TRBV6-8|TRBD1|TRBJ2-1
TGTGCCAGCACTCACTGGGACAGTAGGTCCTACAATGAGCAGTTCTTC
CASTHWDSRSYNEQFF
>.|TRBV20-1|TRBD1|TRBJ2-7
TGCAGTGCTAGAATCCGGGACAGATACGAGCAGTACTTC
CSARIRDRYEQYF
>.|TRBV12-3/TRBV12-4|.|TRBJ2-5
TGTGCCAGCCGGTCAAGATACCAAGAGACCCAGTACTTC
CASRSRYQETQYF
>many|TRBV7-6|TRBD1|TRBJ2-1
TGTGCCAGCAGCCCCGGGACAGGGCCCCATGAGCAGTTCTTC
CASSPGTGPHEQFF
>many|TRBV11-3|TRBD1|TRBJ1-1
TGTGCCAGCAGCCCGCAGGGGGGAGCCGCTGAAGCTTTCTTT
CASSPQGGAAEAFF
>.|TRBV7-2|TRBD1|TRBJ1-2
TGTGCCAGCAGCCCGCACACAGGGGATAACTATGGCTACACCTTC
CASSPHTGDNYGYTF